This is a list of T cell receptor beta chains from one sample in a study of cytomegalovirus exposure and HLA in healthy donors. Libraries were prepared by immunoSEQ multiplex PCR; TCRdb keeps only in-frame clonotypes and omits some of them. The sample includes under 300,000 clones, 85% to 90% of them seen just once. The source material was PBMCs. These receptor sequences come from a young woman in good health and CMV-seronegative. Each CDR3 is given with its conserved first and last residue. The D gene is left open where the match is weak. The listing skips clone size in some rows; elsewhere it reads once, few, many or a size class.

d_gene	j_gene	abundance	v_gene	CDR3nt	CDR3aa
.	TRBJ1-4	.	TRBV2	TGTGCCAGCAGTGGTGCAGGGAAGCATGAAAAACTGTTTTTT	CASSGAGKHEKLFF
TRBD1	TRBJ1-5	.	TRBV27	TGTGCCAGCAGCCCTTCGACAGGGGAGGAGAATCAGCCCCAGCATTTT	CASSPSTGEENQPQHF
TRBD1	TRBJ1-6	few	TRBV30	TGTGCCTGGAGTGTACGGGACAGAATTTATTCACCCCTCCACTTT	CAWSVRDRIYSPLHF
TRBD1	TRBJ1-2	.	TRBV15	TGTGCCACCAGCAGAGATAGGACAGGTCATGGCTACACCTTC	CATSRDRTGHGYTF
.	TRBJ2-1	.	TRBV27	TGTGCCAGCAGTTTAGGTGGCGGGCTTAATGAGCAGTTCTTC	CASSLGGGLNEQFF
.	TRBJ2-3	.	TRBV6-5	TGTGCCAGCAGTCCTCGGGGAGGCACAGATACGCAGTATTTT	CASSPRGGTDTQYF
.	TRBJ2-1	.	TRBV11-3	TGTGCCAGCAGCCCATCTCATCCCCCCGGCAATGAGCAGTTCTTC	CASSPSHPPGNEQFF
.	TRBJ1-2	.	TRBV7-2	TGTGCCAGCAGCTCCATCAGGGCTGGCTACACCTTC	CASSSIRAGYTF
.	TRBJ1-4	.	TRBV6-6	TGTGCCAGCACACAGGGAACTAATGAAAAACTGTTTTTT	CASTQGTNEKLFF
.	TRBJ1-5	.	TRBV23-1	TGCGCCAGCAGTCAATCGGACATCCCTCATCAGCCCCAGCATTTT	CASSQSDIPHQPQHF
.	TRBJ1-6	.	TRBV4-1	TGCGCCAGCAGCCAACTGGCAGTGTATAATTCACCCCTCCACTTT	CASSQLAVYNSPLHF
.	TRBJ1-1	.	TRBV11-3	TGTGCCAGCAGCCAATCAGGGGACACTGAAGCTTTCTTT	CASSQSGDTEAFF
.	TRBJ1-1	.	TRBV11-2	TGTGCCAGCAGCCCCCGGACAGAAGCTTTCTTT	CASSPRTEAFF
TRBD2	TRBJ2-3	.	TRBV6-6	TGTGCCAGCAGTTACTCGACTAGCGGGGAATCAGATACGCAGTATTTT	CASSYSTSGESDTQYF
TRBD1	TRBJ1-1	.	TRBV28	TGTGCCAGCAGTTTTATTTGGAGGGGGCTCGGTGAAGCTTTCTTT	CASSFIWRGLGEAFF
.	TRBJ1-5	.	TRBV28	TGTGCCAGCAGTTTATATAAGGCGGGGGCAGGGAGGCAGCCCCAGCATTTT	CASSLYKAGAGRQPQHF
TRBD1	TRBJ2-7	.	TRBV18	TGTGCCAGCTCACCACAAGAGACAGGGGATAATCACGAGCAGTACTTC	CASSPQETGDNHEQYF
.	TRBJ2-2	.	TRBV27	TGTGCCAGCAGTTTATTGGTTTGGGCGGGGACGAACACCGGGGAGCTGTTTTTT	CASSLLVWAGTNTGELFF
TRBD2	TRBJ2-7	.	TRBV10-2	TGCGCCAGCAACGAGGTGGGGCTAGCGGGGACGAGCTCCTACGAGCAGTACTTC	CASNEVGLAGTSSYEQYF
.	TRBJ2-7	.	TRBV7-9	TGTGCCAGCAGCAAAACAGGGTCCTACGAGCAGTACTTC	CASSKTGSYEQYF
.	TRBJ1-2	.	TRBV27	TGTGCCAGCAGTCACAAGGACAGCTATGGCTACACCTTC	CASSHKDSYGYTF
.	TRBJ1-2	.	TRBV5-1	TGCGCCAGCAGCTTGACGGGGGGCGAGAGATATGGCTACACCTTC	CASSLTGGERYGYTF
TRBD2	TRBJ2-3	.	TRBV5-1	TGCGCCAGCAGCCCTCGGCGGGGGGATGAAAATACGCAGTATTTT	CASSPRRGDENTQYF
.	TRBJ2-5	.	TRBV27	TGTGCCAGCTCCCTTCTACGTATACAAGAGACCCAGTACTTC	CASSLLRIQETQYF
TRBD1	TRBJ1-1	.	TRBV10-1	TGCGCCAGCAGACTACAGGGGGGCACTGAAGCTTTCTTT	CASRLQGGTEAFF
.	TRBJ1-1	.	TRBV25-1	TGTGCCAGCAGTGACGTGAATCGGGGAACTGAAGCTTTCTTT	CASSDVNRGTEAFF
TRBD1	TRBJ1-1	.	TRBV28	TGTGCCAGCAGTTTATCCACGGCAGGGGGCACTGAAGCTTTCTTT	CASSLSTAGGTEAFF
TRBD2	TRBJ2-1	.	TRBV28	TGTGCCAGCAGTTTAATCAGTTCGATAGCGGGGTATTACAATGAGCAGTTCTTC	CASSLISSIAGYYNEQFF
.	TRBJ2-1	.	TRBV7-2	TGTGCCAGCAGCTTAGACTACTATGAGCAGTTCTTC	CASSLDYYEQFF
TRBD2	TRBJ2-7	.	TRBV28	TGTGCCAGCGTTCCTAGCGGTATTTTCGGGGTGAGCTCCTACGAGCAGTACTTC	CASVPSGIFGVSSYEQYF
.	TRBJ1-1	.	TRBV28	TGTGCCAGCAACCTCCGGGGGGCGCGGTACACTGAAGCTTTCTTT	CASNLRGARYTEAFF
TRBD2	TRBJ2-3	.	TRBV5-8	TGTGCCAGCAGCGTACTAGCGGGGGGGCCAGGAGATACGCAGTATTTT	CASSVLAGGPGDTQYF
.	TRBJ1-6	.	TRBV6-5	TGTGCCAGCAGTCGGACACGCCAAAATTCACCCCTCCACTTT	CASSRTRQNSPLHF
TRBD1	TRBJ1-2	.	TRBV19	TGTGCCAGTAGTATAACCCTCACAGGGGGTTATGGCTACACCTTC	CASSITLTGGYGYTF
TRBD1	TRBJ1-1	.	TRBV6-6	TGTGCCAGCAGTTTGGGACAGCCTTTGATGAACACTGAAGCTTTCTTT	CASSLGQPLMNTEAFF
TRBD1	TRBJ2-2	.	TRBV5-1	TGCGCCAGCAGCTTGGAAAGGGACAGCACCGGGGAGCTGTTTTTT	CASSLERDSTGELFF
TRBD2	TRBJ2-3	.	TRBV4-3	TGCGCCAGCAGCCAGGGGACTAGCGGGGAAGAAGATACGCAGTATTTT	CASSQGTSGEEDTQYF
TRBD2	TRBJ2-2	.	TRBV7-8	TGTGCCAGCAGCCCCGAGGCTACTAGCGGGGGGCTCGCCGGGGAGCTGTTTTTT	CASSPEATSGGLAGELFF
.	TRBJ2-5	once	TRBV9	TGTGCCAGCAGCGGCCAGGGGACGTTGAGGGAGACCCAGTACTTC	CASSGQGTLRETQYF
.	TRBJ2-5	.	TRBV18	TGTGCCAGCTCATCTTGGCGGCAAGAGACCCAGTACTTC	CASSSWRQETQYF
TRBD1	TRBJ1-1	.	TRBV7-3	TGTGCCAGCAGCTCGCCCGGGACAGGGATTTCTCCAGCTTTCTTT	CASSSPGTGISPAFF
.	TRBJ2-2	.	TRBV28	TGTGCCAGCAGCACGGGACAATTAGTACTGTTTTTT	CASSTGQLVLFF
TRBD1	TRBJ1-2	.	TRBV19	TGTGCCAGTCGTAACCGGGACAGGGCCCTGGTATACAACTTTTATGGCTACACCTTC	CASRNRDRALVYNFYGYTF
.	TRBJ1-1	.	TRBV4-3	TGCGCCAGCAGCCAGCCCGGCGGGGGGGAAGCTTTCTTT	CASSQPGGGEAFF
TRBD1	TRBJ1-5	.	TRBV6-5	TGTGCCAGCAGGACAGGGGGCAGAGGTCAGCCCCAGCATTTT	CASRTGGRGQPQHF
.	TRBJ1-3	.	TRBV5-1	TGCGCCAGCAGCAGCTTGGGGGGCTCTGGAAACACCATATATTTT	CASSSLGGSGNTIYF
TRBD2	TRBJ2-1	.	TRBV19	TGTGCCAGTAGTGCGGGGGGTACTTCTGAGCAGTTCTTC	CASSAGGTSEQFF
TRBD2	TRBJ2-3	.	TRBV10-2	TGCGCCAGCCGGGGACTAGCGGGGGGACGCACAGATACGCAGTATTTT	CASRGLAGGRTDTQYF
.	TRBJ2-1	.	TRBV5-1	TGCGCCAGCAGCTTACAGGGACAATTACCGTCTGAGCAGTTCTTC	CASSLQGQLPSEQFF
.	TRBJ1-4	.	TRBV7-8	TGTGCCAGCAGTGTTCCAGACACCGAAAAACTGTTTTTT	CASSVPDTEKLFF
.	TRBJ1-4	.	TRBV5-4	TGTGCCAGCAGCAGCCCCAGGGAGGGGGAAAAACTGTTTTTT	CASSSPREGEKLFF
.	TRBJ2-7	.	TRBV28	TGTGCCAGCCACCAAGGGGTCGAGCAGTACTTC	CASHQGVEQYF
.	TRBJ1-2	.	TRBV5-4	TGTGCCAGCAGCTTCGACAGGATAGCTAACTATGGCTACACCTTC	CASSFDRIANYGYTF
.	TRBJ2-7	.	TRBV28	TGTGCCAGCAGTCAGACAACAGTGCCCCACGAGCAGTACTTC	CASSQTTVPHEQYF
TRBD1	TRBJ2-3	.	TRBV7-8	TGTGCCAGCAGCTTACCCACCCACGGACAGGGGGGAGATACGCAGTATTTT	CASSLPTHGQGGDTQYF
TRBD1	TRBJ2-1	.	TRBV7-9	TGTGCCAGCAGCTTGCAGGGGGTTTCCTACAATGAGCAGTTCTTC	CASSLQGVSYNEQFF
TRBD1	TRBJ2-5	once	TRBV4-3	TGCGCCAGCAGCCAGGACAGGTACCAAGAGACCCAGTACTTC	CASSQDRYQETQYF
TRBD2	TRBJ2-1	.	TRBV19	TGTGCCAGTAGGCGGGGGGGCCTGGATGAGCAGTTCTTC	CASRRGGLDEQFF